A single T cell receptor (beta chain) is shown here with its context. Trimming removed 8 bases from V and 0 bases from J, with 19 bases in between. Germline lookup yields CDR1 MNHEY and CDR2 SMNVEV (reference sequence). The CDR3 has 16 residues. This entry comes from a study of PD-L1 blockade in urothelial cancer. As to time point: peripheral blood 6 weeks after treatment start. Patients had urothelial carcinoma that was locally advanced or metastatic. Spiking of synthetic TCR analog templates was performed in each PCR. Data came from immunoSEQ multiplex PCR; TCRdb stores just in-frame clones and leaves some out. This repertoire shows 95,000 to 150,000 clones, roughly 88% found once; its top ten account for 2.4%.

Sequenced here: PBMCs, sampled around atezolizumab (anti-PD-L1) treatment. This clonotype was obtained from a man over 45 with urothelial cancer. The chain recombines TRBV27 with TRBJ1-1; tentative D call: TRBD1 (5 bases). In nucleotides, the CDR3 is TGTGCCAGCGGATTTTTAGTCGGGGGATTGAACACTGAAGCTTTCTTT. Translated: CASGFLVGGLNTEAFF.